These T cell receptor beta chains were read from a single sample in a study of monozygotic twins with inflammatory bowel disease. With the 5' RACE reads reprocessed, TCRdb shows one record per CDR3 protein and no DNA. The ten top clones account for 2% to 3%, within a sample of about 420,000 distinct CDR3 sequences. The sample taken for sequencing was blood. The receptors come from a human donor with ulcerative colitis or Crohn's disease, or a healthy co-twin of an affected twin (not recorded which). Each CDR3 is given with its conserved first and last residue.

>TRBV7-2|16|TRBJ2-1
CASSINAGGGYNEQFF
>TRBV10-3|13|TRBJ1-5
CAISETGNQPQHF
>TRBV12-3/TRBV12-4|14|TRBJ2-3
CASSLRMAPDTQYF
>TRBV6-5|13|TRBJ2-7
CASSRPSSYEQYF
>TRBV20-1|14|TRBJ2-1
CSASAARAFNEQFF
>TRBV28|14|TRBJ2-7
CASIQAGSSYEQYF
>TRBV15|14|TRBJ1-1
CATSRDLENTEAFF
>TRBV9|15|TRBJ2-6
CASSGDRSGANVLTF
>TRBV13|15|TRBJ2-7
CASSSRRVTLFEQYF
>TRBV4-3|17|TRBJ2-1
CASSQIWGLAGGGEQFF
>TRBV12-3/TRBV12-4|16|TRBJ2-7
CASSSPEGRTIYEQYF
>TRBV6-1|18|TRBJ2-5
CASSAPPGLAGDRETQYF
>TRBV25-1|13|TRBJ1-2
CASSEQINYGYTF
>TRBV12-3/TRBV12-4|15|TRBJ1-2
CASSKEQGAAYGYTF
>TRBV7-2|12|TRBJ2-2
CASSSLIGELFF
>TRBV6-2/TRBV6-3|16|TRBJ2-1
CASRSRGPRSYNEQFF
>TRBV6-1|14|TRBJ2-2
CASSAQGYTGELFF
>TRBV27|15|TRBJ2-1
CASSFGTGGVGEQFF
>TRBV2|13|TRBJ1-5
CASRFSSNQPQHF
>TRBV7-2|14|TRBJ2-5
CASSLAVGVETQYF
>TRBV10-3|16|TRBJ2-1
CAISEGLAGVGYEQFF
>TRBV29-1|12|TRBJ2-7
CSAGQGAYEQYF
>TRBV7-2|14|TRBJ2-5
CASSPVETGKTQYF
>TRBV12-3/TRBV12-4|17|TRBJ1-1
CASSFMVGTRMNTEAFF
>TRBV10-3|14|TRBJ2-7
CAASNGTSNYEQYF
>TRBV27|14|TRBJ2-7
CASSPQPSRYEQYF
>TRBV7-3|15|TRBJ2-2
CASSLLDRATGELFF
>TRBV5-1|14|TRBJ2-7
CASESGTGSYEQYF
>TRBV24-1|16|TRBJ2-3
CATSDLIGQDPDTQYF
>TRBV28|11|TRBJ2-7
CATGGWYEQYF
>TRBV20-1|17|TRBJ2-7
CSARDGGGTSGSYEQYF
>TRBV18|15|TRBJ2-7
CASSPFGIKNYEQYF
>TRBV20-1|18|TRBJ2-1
CSARDRDRLAGWDNEQFF
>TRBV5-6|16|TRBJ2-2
CATMRGTSGKSGELFF
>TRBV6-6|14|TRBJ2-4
CASSYDRAPNIQYF
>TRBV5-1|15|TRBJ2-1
CASRQGTSGYNEQFF
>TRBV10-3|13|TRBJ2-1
CAISAFTYNEQFF
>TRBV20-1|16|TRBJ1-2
CSARGSRGQGNYGYTF
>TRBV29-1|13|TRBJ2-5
CSVAAVGKETQYF
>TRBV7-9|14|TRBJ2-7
CAISPGQGNYEQYF
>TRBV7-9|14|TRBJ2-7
CASSSGLAVPEQYF
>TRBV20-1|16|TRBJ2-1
CSARHSMVAGGNEQFF
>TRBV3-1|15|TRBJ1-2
CASSLRDSRPYGYTF
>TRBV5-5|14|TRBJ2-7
CASSLAGPDYEQYF
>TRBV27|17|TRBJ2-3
CASRILAGAGGTDTQYF